The source of this T cell receptor (beta chain) is a study of TIL therapy for anti-PD-1-resistant metastatic lung cancer. Study background: Median tumor mutation burden was around 1.6 mutations per megabase.

Regarding time point: pre-treatment sample, taken before nivolumab and TIL therapy. Adults with stage 4 NSCLC were enrolled in a phase I trial. This CDR3 comprises 13 residues. V dropped 2 bases and J dropped 7 bases, with 8 bases sitting between them. Per the germline V gene, CDR1 is MDHEN and CDR2 is SYDVKM. Sequencing used immunoSEQ v3. Sequencing depth was around 1.9 million read pairs for survey level, roughly 4.5-6 million for deep. Only in-frame clones appear in the TCRdb table, and some are missing; sequencing was by immunoSEQ multiplex PCR. This repertoire shows tens of thousands of clones, roughly 85% found once; its top ten account for around 15%.

The chain is built from TRBV28 and TRBJ1-4, with D tentatively TRBD1 (6 bases). Sequenced here: blood, sampled at baseline. This receptor was identified in a man between 65 and 80 years old with non-small cell lung cancer. This chain's CDR3 is CASSLGGAEKLFF. For the CDR3, the DNA is TGTGCCAGCAGTTTAGGGGGGGCTGAAAAACTGTTTTTT.